These T cell receptor beta chains were read from a single sample in a study of T cell changes during pregnancy in multiple sclerosis. Repertoires were generated with immunoSEQ multiplex PCR, while TCRdb's copy carries only in-frame clones and drops some. Of approximately 63,000 clones listed, 91% were seen once; the top ten hold roughly 1.3%. The starting material was peripheral blood, obtained after pregnancy. The source is a female donor in good health, enrolled as a control in a pregnancy study. Both conserved end residues are part of each CDR3. The D gene is left open where the match is weak. Part of the rows lack a size; the others show once, few, many or a class for expanded clones.

abundance: once; d_gene: TRBD1; j_gene: TRBJ2-7; v_gene: TRBV11-2; CDR3aa: CASSSGQRDYEQYF; CDR3nt: TGTGCCAGCAGCTCGGGACAGAGAGACTACGAGCAGTACTTC
abundance: NA; d_gene: NA; j_gene: TRBJ2-7; v_gene: TRBV5-4; CDR3aa: CASSMAGAGVSSSYEQYF; CDR3nt: TGTGCCAGCAGTATGGCGGGGGCTGGGGTTTCGTCCTCCTACGAGCAGTACTTC
abundance: NA; d_gene: NA; j_gene: TRBJ2-7; v_gene: TRBV14; CDR3aa: CASSQTGAGEQYF; CDR3nt: TGTGCCAGCAGCCAAACAGGGGCGGGGGAGCAGTACTTC
abundance: few; d_gene: NA; j_gene: TRBJ1-1; v_gene: TRBV7-9; CDR3aa: CASSWTPNTEAFF; CDR3nt: TGTGCCAGCAGCTGGACACCAAACACTGAAGCTTTCTTT
abundance: NA; d_gene: NA; j_gene: TRBJ1-1; v_gene: TRBV4-2; CDR3aa: CASSQAGGGPKTEAFF; CDR3nt: TGTGCCAGCAGCCAAGCCGGGGGAGGTCCCAAAACTGAAGCTTTCTTT
abundance: NA; d_gene: NA; j_gene: TRBJ1-3; v_gene: TRBV9; CDR3aa: CASSVTDGNTIYF; CDR3nt: TGTGCCAGCAGCGTAACAGATGGAAACACCATATATTTT
abundance: NA; d_gene: NA; j_gene: TRBJ2-7; v_gene: TRBV12-5; CDR3aa: CASGLPLTFYEQYF; CDR3nt: TGTGCTAGTGGTTTGCCTTTGACATTTTACGAGCAGTACTTC
abundance: NA; d_gene: TRBD1; j_gene: TRBJ1-5; v_gene: TRBV19; CDR3aa: CASSRDRSNQPQHF; CDR3nt: TGTGCCAGTAGTAGGGACAGGAGCAATCAGCCCCAGCATTTT
abundance: NA; d_gene: NA; j_gene: TRBJ1-5; v_gene: TRBV19; CDR3aa: CASSQLQGAQPQHF; CDR3nt: TGTGCCAGTAGTCAATTACAGGGTGCCCAGCCCCAGCATTTT
abundance: NA; d_gene: NA; j_gene: TRBJ1-2; v_gene: TRBV15; CDR3aa: CATSKTGSPILANYGYTF; CDR3nt: TGTGCCACCAGCAAGACAGGATCCCCTATCCTGGCTAACTATGGCTACACCTTC
abundance: NA; d_gene: TRBD1; j_gene: TRBJ2-1; v_gene: TRBV29-1; CDR3aa: CSAQGGTGKHNEQFF; CDR3nt: TGCAGCGCCCAGGGGGGGACAGGGAAGCACAATGAGCAGTTCTTC
abundance: NA; d_gene: NA; j_gene: TRBJ1-2; v_gene: TRBV5-4; CDR3aa: CASSSQGVDYGYTF; CDR3nt: TGTGCCAGCAGCTCACAGGGTGTTGACTATGGCTACACCTTC
abundance: NA; d_gene: NA; j_gene: TRBJ2-1; v_gene: TRBV6-5; CDR3aa: CASSYDTVYNEQFF; CDR3nt: TGTGCCAGCAGTTACGACACGGTTTACAATGAGCAGTTCTTC
abundance: NA; d_gene: NA; j_gene: TRBJ2-1; v_gene: TRBV4-3; CDR3aa: CASSPRDSYNEQFF; CDR3nt: TGCGCCAGCAGCCCCAGGGATTCCTACAATGAGCAGTTCTTC
abundance: NA; d_gene: NA; j_gene: TRBJ2-6; v_gene: TRBV5-1; CDR3aa: CASSLEGGSGANVLTF; CDR3nt: TGCGCCAGCAGCTTGGAAGGAGGCTCTGGGGCCAACGTCCTGACTTTC
abundance: NA; d_gene: NA; j_gene: TRBJ2-7; v_gene: TRBV11-2; CDR3aa: CASSLGWRGEQYF; CDR3nt: TGTGCCAGCAGCCTAGGATGGAGAGGCGAGCAGTACTTC
abundance: NA; d_gene: TRBD2; j_gene: TRBJ2-1; v_gene: TRBV7-2; CDR3aa: CASSLTSGGASRNEQFF; CDR3nt: TGTGCCAGCAGCTTGACTAGCGGGGGGGCCTCCCGCAATGAGCAGTTCTTC
abundance: NA; d_gene: NA; j_gene: TRBJ1-1; v_gene: TRBV6-5; CDR3aa: CATGGDGSEAFF; CDR3nt: TGTGCCACCGGAGGGGACGGGAGTGAAGCTTTCTTT
abundance: NA; d_gene: TRBD1; j_gene: TRBJ2-7; v_gene: TRBV15; CDR3aa: CATSRDRVPEQYF; CDR3nt: TGTGCCACCAGCCGGGACAGGGTCCCCGAGCAGTACTTC
abundance: NA; d_gene: NA; j_gene: TRBJ2-7; v_gene: TRBV19; CDR3aa: CASSIRQGGFSEQYF; CDR3nt: TGTGCCAGTAGTATACGGCAGGGGGGTTTCTCCGAGCAGTACTTC
abundance: NA; d_gene: NA; j_gene: TRBJ2-7; v_gene: TRBV5-1; CDR3aa: CASSPGQLPEQYF; CDR3nt: TGCGCCAGCAGCCCCGGACAGCTGCCCGAGCAGTACTTC
abundance: NA; d_gene: TRBD1; j_gene: TRBJ2-7; v_gene: TRBV9; CDR3aa: CASSPPTGVHSYEQYF; CDR3nt: TGTGCCAGCAGCCCCCCAACAGGGGTACACTCCTACGAGCAGTACTTC
abundance: NA; d_gene: TRBD1; j_gene: TRBJ1-4; v_gene: TRBV2; CDR3aa: CASRRTGGYNEKLFF; CDR3nt: TGTGCCAGCAGAAGAACAGGGGGCTATAATGAAAAACTGTTTTTT
abundance: NA; d_gene: NA; j_gene: TRBJ2-2; v_gene: TRBV7-9; CDR3aa: CASSHFSGTNTGELFF; CDR3nt: TGTGCCAGCAGCCACTTCTCCGGGACTAACACCGGGGAGCTGTTTTTT